The clone carrying this TCR beta chain was seen only once. The junction departs from the called germline gene at one end, perhaps through a read error. The data belong to a study of cytomegalovirus exposure and HLA in healthy donors. PCR used 60 Vbeta primers and 13 Jbeta primers. Sequencing used immunoSEQ multiplex PCR; TCRdb keeps in-frame clones, though not all of them. The sample records about 180,000 clones, about 79% being singletons. The source is a girl aged 2-9 years in good health and CMV-seropositive. Material for sequencing was PBMCs.

CDR3 bases: TGTGCCACCAGCAGAGAGGTGGAGGGGGCCGCCGGATTATTC. As protein: CATSREVEGAAGLF. This rearrangement joins TRBV15 to TRBJ1-2; 7 nucleotides match TRBD1. CDR3 length equals 14 residues. CDR1 and CDR2 from the germline V gene are LNHNV and YYDKDF (reference sequence).